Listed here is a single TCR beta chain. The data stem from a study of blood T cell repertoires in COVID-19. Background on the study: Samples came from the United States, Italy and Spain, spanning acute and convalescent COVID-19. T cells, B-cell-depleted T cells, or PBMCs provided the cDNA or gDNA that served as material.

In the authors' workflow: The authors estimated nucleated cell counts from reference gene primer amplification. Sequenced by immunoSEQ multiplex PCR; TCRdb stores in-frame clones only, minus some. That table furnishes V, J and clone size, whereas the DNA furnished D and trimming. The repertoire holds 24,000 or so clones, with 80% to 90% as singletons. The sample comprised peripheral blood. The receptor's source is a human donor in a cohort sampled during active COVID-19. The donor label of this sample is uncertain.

The CDR3 loop is CASSREGSNQPQHF. Here the CDR3 DNA reads TGTGCCAGCAGCAGAGAGGGTAGCAATCAGCCCCAGCATTTT. V and J are TRBV7-9 and TRBJ1-5; no clear D gene. The V and J ends lost 5 bases and 0 bases respectively, with 8 bases between them. The CDR3 loop spans 14 amino acids. CDR1 and CDR2 from the germline V gene are SEHNR and FQNEAQ (reference sequence). Full variable domain (outside the CDR3, taken from reference TRBV7-9 and TRBJ1-5): DTGVSQNPRHKITKRGQNVTFRCDPISEHNRLYWYRQTLGQGPEFLTYFQNEAQLEKSRLLSDRFSAERPKGSFSTLEIQRTEQGDSAMYLCASSREGSNQPQHFGDGTRLSIL.